Given below is one T cell receptor (beta chain) in context. Its antigen is unknown. The CDR3 has 11 amino acids. CDR1 is DFQATT, CDR2 SNEGSKA, per germline (reference sequence). V shed 6 bases and J shed 6 bases, with 10 bases lying between them. These data originate in a study of persistence of HIV-infected CD4 T cells. Across the study: CD4+ T cells responding to CMV or HIV-1 Gag were isolated. Suppressive ART had lasted a median of 8 years.

The stimulus was lysate of CMV-infected fibroblasts, approximately 9.6 ug/mL. CD40L-negative CD69-negative CD45RO-high memory CD4+ T cells were sorted as populations depleted of antigen-responding cells. Sequencing used immunoSEQ version 4 in survey mode. Repertoires were generated with immunoSEQ multiplex PCR, while TCRdb's copy carries only in-frame clones and drops some. Of under 60,000 clones listed, more than 70% are singletons. The sample was CD4+ T cells sorted from PBMCs after roughly 18-hour stimulation, taken from a patient who received antiretroviral therapy. The chain is built from TRBV20-1 and TRBJ2-3; D unclear. This receptor was identified in an adult man with HIV who was CMV-seropositive. CDR3 DNA sequence: TGCAGTGCCCGTGAGGCCGATACGCAGTATTTT. Amino acids: CSAREADTQYF.